This TCR beta chain was sequenced during a study of T cell repertoires in cytomegalovirus infection. For the study at large: From public TCR beta signatures came an indication of both CMV infection and matching HLA type. Whole-study results and caveats: The study found HLA-C-restricted CMV-specific TCR beta clonotypes dominating the ex vivo response. Identification of carriers of CMV plus the relevant HLA was performed using cumulative public TCR beta family frequency.

This clonotype has only a few counts. The antigen remains unidentified. The CDR3 contains 13 residues. The V end lost 5 bases, the J end lost 8 bases, and 14 bases lay between the germline ends. In germline, CDR1 is SGHNT, CDR2 YYREEE (reference sequence). TCRdb re-analysed the reads in MiXCR, keeping a single row per CDR3 protein. The table lists approximately 200,000 distinct CDR3 sequences, 22% of them singletons. The J gene is TRBJ2-1, the V gene TRBV5-4, with D unresolved. The receptor was isolated from a human donor in good health (CMV status not recorded). Some clones in this sample may be carry-over from other donors' samples. The sequenced material came from CD8+ T cells from PBMCs. This CDR3 reads CASSHPLVHEQFF. Written as DNA, the CDR3 is TGTGCCAGCAGTCACCCGTTGGTACATGAGCAGTTCTTC. The variable domain in full, completed from reference TRBV5-4 and TRBJ2-1, reads ETGVTQSPTHLIKTRGQQVTLRCSSQSGHNTVSWYQQALGQGPQFIFQYYREEENGRGNFPPRFSGLQFPNYSSELNVNALELDDSALYLCASSHPLVHEQFFGPGTRLTVL.